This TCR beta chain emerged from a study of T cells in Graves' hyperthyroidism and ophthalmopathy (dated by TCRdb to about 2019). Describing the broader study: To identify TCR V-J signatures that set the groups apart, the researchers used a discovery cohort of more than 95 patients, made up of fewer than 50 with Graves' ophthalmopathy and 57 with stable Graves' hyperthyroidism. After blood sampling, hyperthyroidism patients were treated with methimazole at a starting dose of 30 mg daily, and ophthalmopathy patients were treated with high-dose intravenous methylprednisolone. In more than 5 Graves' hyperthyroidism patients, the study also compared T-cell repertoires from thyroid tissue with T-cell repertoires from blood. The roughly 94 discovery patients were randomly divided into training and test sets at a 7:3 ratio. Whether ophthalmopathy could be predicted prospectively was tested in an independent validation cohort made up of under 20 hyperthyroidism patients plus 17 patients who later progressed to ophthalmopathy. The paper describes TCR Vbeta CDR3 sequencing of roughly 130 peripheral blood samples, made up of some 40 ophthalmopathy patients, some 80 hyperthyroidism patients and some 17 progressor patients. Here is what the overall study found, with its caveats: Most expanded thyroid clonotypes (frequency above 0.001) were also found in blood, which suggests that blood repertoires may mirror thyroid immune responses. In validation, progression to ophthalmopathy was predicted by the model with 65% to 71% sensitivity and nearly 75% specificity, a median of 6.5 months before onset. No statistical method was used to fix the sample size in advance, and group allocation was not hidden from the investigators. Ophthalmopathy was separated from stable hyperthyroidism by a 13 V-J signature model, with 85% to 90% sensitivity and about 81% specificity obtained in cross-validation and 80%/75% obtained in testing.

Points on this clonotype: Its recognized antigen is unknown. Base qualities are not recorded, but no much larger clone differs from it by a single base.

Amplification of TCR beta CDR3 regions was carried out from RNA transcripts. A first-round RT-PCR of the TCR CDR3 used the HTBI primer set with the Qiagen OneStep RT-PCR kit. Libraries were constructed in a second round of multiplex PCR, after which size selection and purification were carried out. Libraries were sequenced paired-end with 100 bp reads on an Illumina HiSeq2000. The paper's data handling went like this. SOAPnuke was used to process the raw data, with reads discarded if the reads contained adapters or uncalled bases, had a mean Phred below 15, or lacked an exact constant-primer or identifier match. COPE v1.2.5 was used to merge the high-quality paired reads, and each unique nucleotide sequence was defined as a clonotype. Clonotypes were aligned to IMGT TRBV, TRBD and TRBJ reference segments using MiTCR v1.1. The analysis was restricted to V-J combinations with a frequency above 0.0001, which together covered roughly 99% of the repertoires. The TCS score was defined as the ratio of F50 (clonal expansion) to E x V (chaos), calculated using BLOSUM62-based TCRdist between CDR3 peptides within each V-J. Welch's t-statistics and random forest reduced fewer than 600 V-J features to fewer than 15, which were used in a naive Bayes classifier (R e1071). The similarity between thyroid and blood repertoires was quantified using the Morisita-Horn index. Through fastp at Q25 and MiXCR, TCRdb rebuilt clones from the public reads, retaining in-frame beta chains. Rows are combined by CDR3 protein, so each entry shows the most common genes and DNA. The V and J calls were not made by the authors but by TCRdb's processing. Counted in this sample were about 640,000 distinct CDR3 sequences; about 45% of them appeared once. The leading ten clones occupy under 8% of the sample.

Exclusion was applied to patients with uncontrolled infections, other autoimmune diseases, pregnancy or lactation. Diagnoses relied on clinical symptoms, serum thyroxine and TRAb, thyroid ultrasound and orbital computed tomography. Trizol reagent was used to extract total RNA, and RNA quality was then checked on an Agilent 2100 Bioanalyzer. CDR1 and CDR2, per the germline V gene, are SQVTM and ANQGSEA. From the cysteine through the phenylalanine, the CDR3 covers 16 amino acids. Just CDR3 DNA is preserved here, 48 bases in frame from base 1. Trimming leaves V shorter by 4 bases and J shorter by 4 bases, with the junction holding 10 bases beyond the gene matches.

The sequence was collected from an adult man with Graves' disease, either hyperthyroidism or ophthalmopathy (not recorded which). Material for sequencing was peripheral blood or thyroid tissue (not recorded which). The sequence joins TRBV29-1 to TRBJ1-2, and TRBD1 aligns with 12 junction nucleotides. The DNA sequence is TGCAGCGTTGCGCCCCCGGGACAGGGGGCGGGCTATGGCTACACCTTC. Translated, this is CSVAPPGQGAGYGYTF.